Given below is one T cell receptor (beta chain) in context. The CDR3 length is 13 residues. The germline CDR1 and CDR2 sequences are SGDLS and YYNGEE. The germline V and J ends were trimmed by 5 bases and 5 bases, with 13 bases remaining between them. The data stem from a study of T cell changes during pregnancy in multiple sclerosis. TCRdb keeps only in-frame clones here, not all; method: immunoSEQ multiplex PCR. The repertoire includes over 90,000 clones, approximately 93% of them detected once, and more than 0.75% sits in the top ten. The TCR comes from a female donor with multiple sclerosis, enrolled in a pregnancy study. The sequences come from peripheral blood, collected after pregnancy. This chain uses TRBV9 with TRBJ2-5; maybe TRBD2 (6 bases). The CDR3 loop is CASSRGGRETQYF. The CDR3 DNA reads TGTGCCAGCAGTCGTGGGGGGAGGGAGACCCAGTACTTC.